These T cell receptor beta chains were read from a single sample in a study of T cell responses to AZD1222 COVID-19 vaccine. Assay used: immunoSEQ multiplex PCR; TCRdb lists only in-frame clones, some missing. The sample yields 150,000 to 200,000 clones, about 90% seen once. This material consisted of peripheral blood, taken 28 days after the second dose of the MenACWY control vaccine. Receptors originate from an adult who received the MenACWY meningococcal vaccine as a control. CDR3s include the opening cysteine and the closing phenylalanine or tryptophan.

V | CDR3
TRBV7-3 | CASSLIRYGYTF
TRBV4-3 | CASSQGPGYGYTF
TRBV19 | CATFRGGGSFWNTEAFF
TRBV28 | CASSVYGRSTYNEQFF
TRBV5-1 | CASSPVAGGREKLFF
TRBV3-1/TRBV3-2 | CASSWTGEGEKLFF
TRBV24-1 | CATSDTFERAEQFF
TRBV7-9 | CASSLAWRRGGNEQYF
TRBV28 | CASIPLLGSGRVYEQYF
TRBV6-5 | CASSLRDGLYEQYF
TRBV5-1 | CASRAARGEDGYTF
TRBV6-4 | CASKSGAVNTEAFF
TRBV5-1 | CASSLVGSGVSSYNEQFF
TRBV28 | CASLWASSAGELFF
TRBV7-9 | CASSAAGGAYTQYF
TRBV7-2 | CASSLVPSTRTDTQYF
TRBV28 | CASRLASSSYEQYF
TRBV7-3 | CASSLRPGELFF